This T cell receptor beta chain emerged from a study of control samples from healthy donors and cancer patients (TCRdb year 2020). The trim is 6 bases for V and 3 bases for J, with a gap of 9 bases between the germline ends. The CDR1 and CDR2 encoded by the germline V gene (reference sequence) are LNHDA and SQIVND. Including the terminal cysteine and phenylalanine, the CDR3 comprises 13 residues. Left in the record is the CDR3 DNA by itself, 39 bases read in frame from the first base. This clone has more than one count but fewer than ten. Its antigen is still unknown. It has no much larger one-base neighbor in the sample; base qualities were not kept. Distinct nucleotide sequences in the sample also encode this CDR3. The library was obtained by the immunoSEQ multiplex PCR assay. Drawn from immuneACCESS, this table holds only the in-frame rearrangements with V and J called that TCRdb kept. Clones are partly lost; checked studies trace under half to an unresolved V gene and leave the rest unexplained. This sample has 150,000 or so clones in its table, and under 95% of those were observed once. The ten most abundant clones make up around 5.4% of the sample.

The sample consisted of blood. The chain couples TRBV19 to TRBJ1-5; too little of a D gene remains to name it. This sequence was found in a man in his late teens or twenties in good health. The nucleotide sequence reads TGTGCCAGTAGAACGGGTGTCAATCAGCCCCAGCATTTT. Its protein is CASRTGVNQPQHF.